The subject of this entry is one T cell receptor beta chain. Data came from immunoSEQ multiplex PCR; TCRdb stores just in-frame clones and leaves some out. The data hold 35,000 to 55,000 clones, with 75% to 95% observed a single time. The data belong to a study of T cell changes during pregnancy in multiple sclerosis. The CDR3 spans 16 residues. Trimming cost V 5 bases and J 8 bases; bases outside gene matches: 10. Germline V gene sequence: CDR1 SGHTA, CDR2 FQGTGA. The V and J genes are TRBV7-3 and TRBJ2-1; 12 bases agree with TRBD1. The sequences come from CD4+ T cells from peripheral blood mononuclear cells, collected before pregnancy. This sequence originates from a female donor with multiple sclerosis, enrolled in a pregnancy study. The CDR3 nucleotides read TGTGCCAGCAGCAAGATAACCGGGACAGGGGGCGATGAGCAGTTCTTC. Protein product: CASSKITGTGGDEQFF.